This is a list of T cell receptor beta chains from one sample in a study of human T cells and chemical hapten exposure. MiXCR, run by TCRdb on the RACE reads, gives a single entry per CDR3 protein. The table lists some 39,000 distinct CDR3 sequences, 8% to 9.5% of them singletons. The input for sequencing was whole blood, taken in connection with sensitization to the hapten diphenylcyclopropenone (DPC). These receptors were obtained from a man between 50 and 59 years old with alopecia areata. Some clones in this sample may be carry-over from other donors' samples. Both conserved end residues are part of each CDR3. A D gene is named only where the DNA matches it firmly. Size is omitted from some rows. Given values are once, few, many or a class for expanded clones.

TRBD1	TRBV7-9	-	TRBJ1-2	CASSQSDREDYGYTF	TGTGCCAGCAGCCAATCGGACAGGGAGGACTATGGCTACACCTTC
-	TRBV29-1	-	TRBJ2-5	CSDTTGTETQYF	TGCAGCGATACAACAGGGACCGAGACCCAGTACTTC
TRBD1	TRBV29-1	-	TRBJ2-7	CSATKSGGYEQYF	TGCAGCGCTACAAAATCAGGGGGCTACGAGCAGTACTTC
TRBD2	TRBV6-2/TRBV6-3	-	TRBJ2-1	CASSPLAGANEQFF	TGTGCCAGCAGTCCCCTAGCGGGAGCCAATGAGCAGTTCTTC
-	TRBV24-1	many	TRBJ2-3	CATSDRARDTQYF	TGTGCCACCAGTGATCGGGCCCGGGATACGCAGTATTTT
TRBD1	TRBV5-6	many	TRBJ2-7	CASRKQGAYNEQYF	TGTGCCAGCAGGAAACAGGGGGCGTACAACGAGCAGTACTTC
-	TRBV5-1	few	TRBJ1-4	CASSFIGEEKLFF	TGCGCCAGCAGCTTCATCGGGGAGGAAAAACTGTTTTTT
TRBD1	TRBV6-5	many	TRBJ2-7	CASSYGQGDREQYF	TGTGCCAGCAGTTATGGTCAGGGGGATCGAGAGCAGTACTTC
TRBD2	TRBV29-1	-	TRBJ2-7	CSGASGSPYEQYF	TGCAGCGGTGCGAGCGGGAGTCCCTACGAGCAGTACTTC
-	TRBV5-1	few	TRBJ2-7	CASSWTVSYEQYF	TGCGCCAGCAGCTGGACAGTTTCCTACGAGCAGTACTTC
-	TRBV7-9	many	TRBJ2-3	CASSRSGFSTDTQYF	TGTGCCAGCAGCCGAAGTGGGTTTAGCACAGATACGCAGTATTTT
-	TRBV29-1	-	TRBJ1-2	CSVEDPGSGYGYTF	TGCAGCGTTGAAGATCCCGGGAGCGGATATGGCTACACCTTC
TRBD2	TRBV29-1	many	TRBJ2-7	CSVDGTSGTYEQYF	TGCAGCGTTGATGGGACTAGCGGAACCTACGAGCAGTACTTC
-	TRBV4-1	few	TRBJ2-7	CASSQVPVLAEQYF	TGCGCCAGCAGCCAGGTCCCCGTCCTAGCGGAGCAGTACTTC
TRBD1	TRBV3-1	once	TRBJ1-2	CASSQGESRDRGPANYGYTF	TGTGCCAGCAGCCAAGGGGAGTCTCGGGACAGGGGGCCCGCCAACTATGGCTACACCTTC
-	TRBV29-1	many	TRBJ2-7	CSVDWGSRDEQYF	TGCAGCGTTGACTGGGGCAGCCGGGATGAGCAGTACTTC
TRBD1	TRBV12-3/TRBV12-4	many	TRBJ2-2	CASSQQGAGTGELFF	TGTGCCAGCAGTCAACAGGGGGCAGGTACCGGGGAGCTGTTTTTT
TRBD1	TRBV20-1	-	TRBJ2-7	CSAGRAGGYEQYF	TGCAGTGCCGGAAGAGCAGGGGGCTACGAGCAGTACTTC
-	TRBV10-1	few	TRBJ1-1	CASSAQGADTEAFF	TGCGCCAGCAGTGCGCAGGGAGCGGACACTGAAGCTTTCTTT
TRBD1	TRBV19	-	TRBJ2-5	CASSTGTASQETQYF	TGTGCCAGTAGTACCGGGACAGCCTCACAAGAGACCCAGTACTTC
TRBD1	TRBV29-1	-	TRBJ2-1	CSMLKGTGDNEQFF	TGCAGCATGCTTAAGGGGACAGGGGACAATGAGCAGTTCTTC
-	TRBV7-9	many	TRBJ2-1	CASSLKIGGALVYNEQFF	TGTGCCAGCAGCTTAAAGATTGGGGGGGCCCTCGTCTACAATGAGCAGTTCTTC
-	TRBV19	-	TRBJ2-6	CASSNVQGRSSGANVLTF	TGTGCCAGTAGTAACGTACAGGGTAGGTCCTCTGGGGCCAACGTCCTGACTTTC
-	TRBV29-1	-	TRBJ1-1	CSALRNTEAFF	TGCAGCGCTCTTAGGAACACTGAAGCTTTCTTT
-	TRBV5-1	-	TRBJ2-7	CASRDGGSYEQYF	TGCGCCAGCAGGGACGGGGGCTCCTACGAGCAGTACTTC
-	TRBV4-2	-	TRBJ2-7	CASSQVGPALGEQYF	TGTGCCAGCAGCCAAGTGGGCCCCGCTCTTGGAGAGCAGTACTTC
TRBD1	TRBV7-2	few	TRBJ1-5	CASSLESQGNNQPQHF	TGTGCCAGCAGCTTAGAATCACAGGGGAACAATCAGCCCCAGCATTTT
-	TRBV20-1	many	TRBJ2-1	CSARDRDFGHNEQFF	TGCAGTGCTAGAGATCGTGATTTCGGCCACAATGAGCAGTTCTTC
TRBD1	TRBV28	-	TRBJ2-7	CASSRPADRSYEQYF	TGTGCCAGCAGCCGACCAGCGGACAGGTCCTACGAGCAGTACTTC
TRBD1	TRBV29-1	many	TRBJ2-7	CSGTGTGNEQYF	TGCAGCGGAACCGGGACAGGGAACGAGCAGTACTTC
TRBD1	TRBV20-1	many	TRBJ1-1	CSASSYRGRNTEVFF	TGCAGTGCTAGCTCCTACAGGGGGCGGAACACTGAAGTTTTCTTT
-	TRBV28	-	TRBJ1-6	CASRVSYNSPLHF	TGTGCCAGCCGGGTATCCTATAATTCACCCCTCCACTTT
TRBD1	TRBV7-8	few	TRBJ2-1	CASSILVTGTNEQFF	TGTGCCAGCAGTATTCTTGTGACAGGGACCAATGAGCAGTTCTTC
TRBD1	TRBV28	many	TRBJ1-1	CASRGTGRNTEAFF	TGTGCCAGCAGGGGGACAGGGAGAAACACTGAAGCTTTCTTT
-	TRBV24-1	-	TRBJ1-2	CATSDGGPLGYTF	TGTGCCACCAGTGATGGGGGACCATTGGGCTACACCTTC
TRBD1	TRBV9	many	TRBJ1-1	CASSPGQGGREAFF	TGTGCCAGCAGCCCGGGACAGGGGGGACGAGAAGCTTTCTTT
-	TRBV24-1	-	TRBJ2-2	CATSVGRWELFF	TGTGCCACCAGTGTTGGCAGATGGGAGCTGTTTTTT
-	TRBV28	many	TRBJ2-5	CASTTRWAGIQETQYF	TGTGCCAGCACCACCCGGTGGGCAGGGATCCAAGAGACCCAGTACTTC
-	TRBV10-3	medium-sized	TRBJ2-1	CAISPGESSYNEQFF	TGTGCCATCAGCCCAGGGGAAAGCTCCTACAATGAGCAGTTCTTC
-	TRBV25-1	-	TRBJ2-7	CASRGLVETRGLYEQYF	TGTGCCAGCAGAGGACTAGTGGAAACCAGGGGGCTCTACGAGCAGTACTTC
TRBD2	TRBV7-8	-	TRBJ2-2	CASSPRLAELNTGELFF	TGTGCCAGCAGCCCTCGACTAGCGGAGTTGAACACCGGGGAGCTGTTTTTT
TRBD2	TRBV18	few	TRBJ2-2	CASSPSGLANTGELFF	TGTGCCAGCTCACCTAGCGGGCTTGCGAACACCGGGGAGCTGTTTTTT
TRBD1	TRBV7-2	-	TRBJ1-1	CASSQRDRGKAFF	TGTGCCAGCAGCCAACGGGACAGGGGAAAAGCTTTCTTT
-	TRBV5-1	many	TRBJ1-6	CASSSGVNSPLHF	TGCGCCAGCAGCTCGGGGGTTAATTCACCCCTCCACTTT
TRBD1	TRBV6-6	-	TRBJ2-1	CASSSFGTVDNEQFF	TGTGCCAGCAGCTCGTTCGGGACAGTAGACAATGAGCAGTTCTTC
TRBD1	TRBV10-3	many	TRBJ2-3	CAISVDRERDTQYF	TGTGCCATCAGTGTTGACAGGGAAAGGGATACGCAGTATTTT
-	TRBV6-5	few	TRBJ1-1	CASRKTGLNAEAFF	TGTGCCAGCCGAAAAACAGGGCTAAACGCTGAAGCTTTCTTT
-	TRBV3-1	-	TRBJ1-1	CASSSWDTEAFF	TGTGCCAGCAGCTCCTGGGACACTGAAGCTTTCTTT
TRBD2	TRBV28	-	TRBJ2-3	CASTIGGRVTDTQYF	TGTGCCAGCACCATTGGTGGGAGGGTGACAGATACGCAGTATTTT
TRBD2	TRBV4-2	many	TRBJ2-1	CASSQEAGRGDEQFF	TGTGCCAGCAGCCAAGAGGCGGGGAGGGGCGATGAGCAGTTCTTC
TRBD1	TRBV9	many	TRBJ1-4	CASTKGQGNEKLFF	TGTGCCAGCACAAAGGGACAGGGGAATGAAAAACTGTTTTTT
-	TRBV29-1	many	TRBJ2-1	CSVDSALEQFF	TGCAGCGTTGACTCGGCCCTCGAGCAGTTCTTC
-	TRBV28	many	TRBJ1-2	CASSLSNYGYTF	TGTGCCAGCAGTTTATCCAACTATGGCTACACCTTC
TRBD2	TRBV7-9	-	TRBJ2-7	CASSPAGPSGSSYEQYF	TGTGCCAGCAGTCCAGCGGGTCCTAGCGGGAGCTCCTACGAGCAGTACTTC
-	TRBV18	few	TRBJ2-7	CASSPPNPSEQYF	TGTGCCAGCTCACCACCAAACCCCTCCGAGCAGTACTTC
TRBD1	TRBV2	many	TRBJ1-5	CASSSQGLGNQPQHF	TGTGCCAGCAGTTCACAGGGGCTAGGCAATCAGCCCCAGCATTTT
-	TRBV5-1	few	TRBJ2-2	CASSERAGELFF	TGCGCCAGCAGCGAGAGGGCCGGGGAGCTGTTTTTT
-	TRBV7-9	few	TRBJ2-5	CASSLTAQETQYF	TGTGCCAGCAGCCTCACCGCGCAAGAGACCCAGTACTTC
-	TRBV18	-	TRBJ1-3	CASSPPAGDSGNTIYF	TGTGCCAGCTCACCACCGGCGGGGGACTCTGGAAACACCATATATTTT